This TCR beta chain derives from a study of T cell responses to AZD1222 COVID-19 vaccine (TCRdb year 2021). In terms of the full investigation: TCR sequencing was performed for over 230 trial participants, of whom some 200 were given two doses of AZD1222 and around 26 were given two doses of MenACWY control vaccine. Trial participants were enrolled into age subgroups of 18-55, 56-69 and 70-plus years, which contained approximately 150, 30 and 60 TCR-sequenced participants, respectively. Overall results and qualifications from the work: The 56-69-year group was small, and its depth increase did not reach significance, likely because of low power. After two AZD1222 doses, spike-specific TCR breadth and depth were significantly higher than at day 0 and than in MenACWY recipients. Most participants were white British and females outnumbered males, and the authors suggested that clonal diversity may have been underestimated. Because no samples from the day 14 peak response were available, repertoires could be characterized only after the peak T cell response. Conclusions about previously exposed vaccinees are limited because only a handful of AZD1222 recipients were SARS-CoV-2 seropositive at baseline. Reportedly, close to half of the unique spike-specific TCRs recognized epitopes lying outside the regions that are mutated in the B.1.351 and B.1.1.7 variants. The vaccine-associated CD4 TCRs covered the entire spike protein, and the dominant responses fell in regions 160-218 and 743-854.

Taken from the germline V gene, the CDR1 and CDR2 loops are MGHDK and SYGVNS. Trimming costs V 2 bases and J 9 bases, and their ends lie 13 bases apart. The cysteine opens and the phenylalanine closes a CDR3 of 13 amino acids. The sequence is cut down to CDR3 DNA, 39 bases in frame from base 1. With regard to this clone: The antigen it recognizes is unknown. Base qualities are not provided; no much larger clone lies one nucleotide away.

The CDR3 regions of human TCRbeta chains were analyzed by immunosequencing. In the authors' own workflow: TCRs in the repertoires were matched against a reference library of SARS-CoV-2-specific TCRs that had been generated with the MIRA antigen-specificity platform. Breadth was defined as the fraction of unique TCRs that were SARS-CoV-2-associated. Depth was defined as the fraction of total T cells that were SARS-CoV-2-associated. Using the MIRA data, every spike-specific TCR was mapped to the spike region that the TCR reacted to and assigned to either a CD4 or a CD8 class. Log10-transformed breadth and depth values were compared by one-way ANOVA with Sidak's multiple comparisons tests. TCRdb stores this immuneACCESS table with in-frame sequences only. Part of the clones is absent; in the studies checked, under half of the shortfall reflects unresolved V genes, and no reason is known for the rest. D and trimming come from the DNA, and the V and J calls and clone size come from that table. For this sample the table gives fewer than 120,000 clones, of which 70% to 90% were detected only once. The ten most abundant clones make up roughly 15% of the sample.

The sample's time point label is to be understood as: about 28 days (+/-7) after the second vaccine dose. Because spike-specific TCR depth and breadth did not differ between the two schedules, AZD1222 recipients who got a second dose at roughly 4 weeks were pooled with those who got a second dose at roughly 12 weeks. The vaccinee samples were drawn from two UK trials, COV001 and COV002, one of which was a single-blind randomized controlled phase 2/3 trial testing AZD1222 (ChAdOx1 nCoV-19) in healthy adults. For TCRbeta chain sequencing, PBMC samples from trial participants were taken at day 0 and at day 28 after the second dose.

The chain couples TRBV25-1 to TRBJ1-2, with the D segment identity uncertain. The source was peripheral blood, collected 28 days after the second AZD1222 dose. The TCR sequence derives from an adult who received the AZD1222 COVID-19 vaccine. For the CDR3, the sequence is CASSEDTSFRYTF. The sequenced DNA is TGTGCCAGCAGTGAAGACACGTCTTTCCGCTACACCTTC.